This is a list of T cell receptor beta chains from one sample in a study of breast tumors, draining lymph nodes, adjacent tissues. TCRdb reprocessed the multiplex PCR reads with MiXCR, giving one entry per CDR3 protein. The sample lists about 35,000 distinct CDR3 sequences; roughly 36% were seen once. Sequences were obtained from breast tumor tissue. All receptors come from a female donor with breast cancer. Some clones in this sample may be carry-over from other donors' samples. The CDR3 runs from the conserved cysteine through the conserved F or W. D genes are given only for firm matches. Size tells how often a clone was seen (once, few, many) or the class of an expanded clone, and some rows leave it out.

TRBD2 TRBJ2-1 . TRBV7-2 TGTGCCAGCAGCTTAGCGGGACTAGGGGACGAGCAGTTCTTC CASSLAGLGDEQFF
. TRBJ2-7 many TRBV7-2 TGTGCCAGCAGCCCGAGAGCTGGCTACGAGCAGTACTTC CASSPRAGYEQYF
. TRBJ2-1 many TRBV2 TGTGCCACCAAGAGACAGGTCTACAATGAGCAGTTCTTC CATKRQVYNEQFF
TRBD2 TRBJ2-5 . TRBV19 TGTGCCAGTAGTAACCTAGCGGGAGAGACCCAGTACTTC CASSNLAGETQYF
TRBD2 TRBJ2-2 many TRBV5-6 TGTGCCAGCAGGTACGGACTAGCAGAGAACACCGGGGAGCTGTTTTTT CASRYGLAENTGELFF
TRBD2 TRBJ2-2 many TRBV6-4 TGTGCCAGCAGTGCTAGCGGGAGCACCGGGGAGCTGTTTTTT CASSASGSTGELFF
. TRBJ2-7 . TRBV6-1 TGTGCCAGCAGGGGGCCCCTCGAGCAGTACTTC CASRGPLEQYF
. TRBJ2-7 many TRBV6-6 TGTGCCAGCAGGCCACCAGGCGGCAGCTCCTACGAGCAGTACTTC CASRPPGGSSYEQYF
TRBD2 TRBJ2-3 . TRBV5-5 TGTGCCAGCAGCTTGACCAGAGCTCCGCGACTAGCGGGCGGGGATACGCAGTATTTT CASSLTRAPRLAGGDTQYF
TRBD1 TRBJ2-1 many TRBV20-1 TGCAGTGCGAGAGGACAGGGGGCGGGTGAGCAGTTCTTC CSARGQGAGEQFF
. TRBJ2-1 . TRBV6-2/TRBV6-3 TGTGCCAGCAGTTACGAGTCCAATGAGCAGTTCTTC CASSYESNEQFF
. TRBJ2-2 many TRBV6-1 TGTGCCAGCAGTAAGGGGATGAACACCGGGGAGCTGTTTTTT CASSKGMNTGELFF
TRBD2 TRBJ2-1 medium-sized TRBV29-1 TGCAGCGTTGAAGCGACTAGCAAGTACAATGAGCAGTTCTTC CSVEATSKYNEQFF
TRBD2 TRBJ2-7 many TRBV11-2 TGTGCCAGCAGCTCCGGACTAGCGGGCGAGCAGTACTTC CASSSGLAGEQYF
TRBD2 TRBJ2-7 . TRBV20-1 TGCAGTGCTAGGCCTTCGAGTCGTTGGACGGGAGGGCCAGGAGAGCAGTACTTC CSARPSSRWTGGPGEQYF
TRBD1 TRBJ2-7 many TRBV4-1 TGCGCCAGCAGCCAAGCCTCGGGACAGGGGGCCTACGAGCAGTACTTC CASSQASGQGAYEQYF
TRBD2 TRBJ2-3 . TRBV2 TGTGCCAGCAAGCTAGCGGGTGTAGCAGATACGCAGTATTTT CASKLAGVADTQYF
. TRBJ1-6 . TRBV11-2 TGTGCCAGCTCGAAAGGAGGGTCGGGGAATTCCCCCCTCCACTTT CASSKGGSGNSPLHF
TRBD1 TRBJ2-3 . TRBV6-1 TGTGCCAGCACTCAACAGGGGAGCGGCTTGTACACAGATACGCAGTATTTT CASTQQGSGLYTDTQYF
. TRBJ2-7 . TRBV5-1 TGCGCCAGCAGCCGCGGGACAGTCACCCCGCACGAGCAGTACTTC CASSRGTVTPHEQYF
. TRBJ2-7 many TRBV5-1 TGCGCCAGCAGCTGGGGGACACGCAACTCCTACGAGCAGTACTTC CASSWGTRNSYEQYF
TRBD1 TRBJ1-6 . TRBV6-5 TGTGCCAGCAGTCCCGTGTCTGGGACAGGGAGCTATAATTCACCCCTCCACTTT CASSPVSGTGSYNSPLHF
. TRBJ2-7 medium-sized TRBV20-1 TGCAGTGCTAGAGACCCCCATTCCTACGAGCAGTACTTC CSARDPHSYEQYF
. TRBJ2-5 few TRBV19 TGTGCCAGTAGTACAACCGTCGCAAAACGGGAGACCCAGTACTTC CASSTTVAKRETQYF
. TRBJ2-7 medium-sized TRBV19 TGTGCCAGTAGTATAGATCTCGGCAGGGTAGGGGAGCAGTACTTC CASSIDLGRVGEQYF
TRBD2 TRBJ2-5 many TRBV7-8 TGTGCCAGCAGCTTCCCCAGACTAGCGGGGTACCAAGAGACCCAGTACTTC CASSFPRLAGYQETQYF
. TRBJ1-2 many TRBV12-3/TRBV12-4 TGTGCCAGCAGCTCCTGGGGTCATGGCTACACCTTC CASSSWGHGYTF
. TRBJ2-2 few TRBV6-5 TGTGCCAGCAGAACCTTGGGGAACCCCACCGGGGAGCTGTTTTTT CASRTLGNPTGELFF
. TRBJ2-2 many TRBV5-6 TGTGCCAGCAGCTTGACTAGCTGGACCGGGGAGCTGTTTTTT CASSLTSWTGELFF
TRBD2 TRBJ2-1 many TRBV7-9 TGTGCCAGCAGCTTAACAGCGGGAGGGCCAAATGAGCAGTTCTTC CASSLTAGGPNEQFF
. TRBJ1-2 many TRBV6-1 TGTGCCAGCAGTGAAGCGGCAGGGGCGCGGGCCTATGGCTACACCTTC CASSEAAGARAYGYTF
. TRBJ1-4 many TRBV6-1 TGTGCCAGCAGTGAAATGTTTGGGGCAACTAATGAAAAACTGTTTTTT CASSEMFGATNEKLFF
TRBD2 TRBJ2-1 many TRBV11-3 TGTGCCAGCAGCTTAGGACTAGCGGGGATCTACAATGAGCAGTTCTTC CASSLGLAGIYNEQFF
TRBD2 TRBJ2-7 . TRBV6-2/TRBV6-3 TGTGCCAGCAGCTCCCGGACTAGCGGGAGCGCGCAGTACTTC CASSSRTSGSAQYF
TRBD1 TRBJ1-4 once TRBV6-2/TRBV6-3 TGTGCCATCAGTCGGGACAGGGGTGAAAAACTGTTTTTT CAISRDRGEKLFF
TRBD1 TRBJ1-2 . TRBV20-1 TGCAGTGCCCGCTCCGGACAGGGAGATATCTATGGCTACACCTTC CSARSGQGDIYGYTF
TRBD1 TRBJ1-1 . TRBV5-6 TGTGCCGGCAGCTACGGGACAGGGACCACTGAAGCTTTCTTT CAGSYGTGTTEAFF
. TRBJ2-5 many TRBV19 TGTGCCAGTAGTATTTATGGTGATCAAGAGACCCAGTACTTC CASSIYGDQETQYF
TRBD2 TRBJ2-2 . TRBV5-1 TGCGCCAGCAGCCTGCTAGCGGGAGGCACCGGGGAGCTGTTTTTT CASSLLAGGTGELFF
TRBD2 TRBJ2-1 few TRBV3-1 TGTGCCAGCAGCCAAGATAGGGCGGGGGTAAATGAGCAGTTCTTC CASSQDRAGVNEQFF
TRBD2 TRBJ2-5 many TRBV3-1 TGTGCCAGCAGCGGTAGCGGGAGCCAAGAGACCCAGTACTTC CASSGSGSQETQYF
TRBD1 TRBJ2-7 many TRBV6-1 TGTGCCAGCAGTGACTCGGCACAGGGGTATATGGGCGAGCAGTACTTC CASSDSAQGYMGEQYF
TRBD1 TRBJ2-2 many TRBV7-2 TGTGCCAGCAGCTCCAGGGACAGGCCGACCGGGGAGCTGTTTTTT CASSSRDRPTGELFF
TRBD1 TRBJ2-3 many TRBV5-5 TGTGCCAGCAGCTGGAAGACAGGGGGGGACACAGATACGCAGTATTTT CASSWKTGGDTDTQYF
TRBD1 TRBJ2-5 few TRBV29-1 TGCAGCGTTAGGACAGGCTCCCAAGAGACCCAGTACTTC CSVRTGSQETQYF
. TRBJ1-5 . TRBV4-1 TGCGCCAGCAGCCAAGATGGGACACGGTATCAGCCCCAGCATTTT CASSQDGTRYQPQHF
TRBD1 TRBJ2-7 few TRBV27 TGTGCCAGCAGTTTATTTTTCCCCGGGACAGGGGACTACGAGCAGTACTTC CASSLFFPGTGDYEQYF
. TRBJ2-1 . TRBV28 TGTGCCAGCGAGGGCCCTTTCAATGAGCAGTTCTTC CASEGPFNEQFF
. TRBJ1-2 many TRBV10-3 TGTGCCATCGGGGGGAGCTATGGCTACACCTTC CAIGGSYGYTF
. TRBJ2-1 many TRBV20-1 TGCAGTGCTACCCACGGATACAATGAGCAGTTCTTC CSATHGYNEQFF
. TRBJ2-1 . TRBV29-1 TGCAGCGTTGAAGAAGGATTAGATGAGCAGTTCTTC CSVEEGLDEQFF
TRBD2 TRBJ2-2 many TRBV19 TGTGCCAGTAGTATAAGACTAGCGGGAGTAGGAGGGGAGCTGTTTTTT CASSIRLAGVGGELFF
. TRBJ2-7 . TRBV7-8 TGTGCCAGCAGCTTAGCCACTCCAGGGGTCCCCTACGAGCAGTACTTC CASSLATPGVPYEQYF
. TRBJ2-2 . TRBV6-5 TGTGCCAGCAGTTTTAGGGTGGGGGCCGGGGAGCTGTTTTTT CASSFRVGAGELFF